What follows are 23 T cell receptor beta chains derived from one specimen sequenced in a study of T cell responses to AZD1222 COVID-19 vaccine. Sequenced by immunoSEQ multiplex PCR; TCRdb stores in-frame clones only, minus some. The sample includes 140,000 or so clones, roughly 84% of them seen just once. The sequences come from peripheral blood, collected 28 days after the second AZD1222 dose. These receptors were collected from an adult who received the AZD1222 COVID-19 vaccine.

The gene calls are TRBV7-6 and TRBJ2-2; D may be TRBD1 (6 bases). Trimming stripped 5 bases from V and 6 bases from J, with 13 bases between. Per the germline V gene, CDR1 is SGHVS and CDR2 is FNYEAQ. The CDR3 runs 14 residues. The CDR3: CASSLYGGSGELFF. CDR3 in DNA: TGTGCCAGCAGCCTTTATGGGGGCTCCGGGGAGCTGTTTTTT.

This CDR3 is CASSLAGGQPQHF. The DNA of the CDR3 is TGTGCCAGCAGCTTAGCGGGAGGTCAGCCCCAGCATTTT. The J gene is TRBJ1-5, the V gene TRBV7-2; D gene unclear. The V gene's germline CDR1 is SGHTA and CDR2 FQGNSA. This CDR3 comprises 13 residues. With 0 bases removed from V and 6 bases from J, the gap between germline ends came to 6 bases.

Written as DNA, the CDR3 is TGCGCCAGCAGCCTTCAGCCCCGGGACAGGAGTAATTCACCCCTCCACTTT. Encoded protein: CASSLQPRDRSNSPLHF. The chain links TRBV4-1 to TRBJ1-6, with 8 bases fitting TRBD1. This CDR3 contains 17 residues. Germline trimming cut 4 bases from V and 6 bases from J; bases unmatched to any gene: 11. CDR1 is MGHRA and CDR2 is YSYEKL in the germline V gene.

This clone was counted only a few times. This sequence joins TRBV6-5 and TRBJ1-1; unclear D gene. The germline gives CDR1 MNHEY, CDR2 SVGAGI. The CDR3 totals 13 residues. V lost 7 bases and J 6 bases, leaving 15 bases between the germline ends. CDR3 protein: CASKQAQPPEAFF. The CDR3 DNA follows: TGTGCCAGCAAGCAGGCCCAACCCCCTGAAGCTTTCTTT.

Here the CDR3 DNA reads TGTGCCAGCAGCTTAGCGCAGGGGGCCTACAATGAGCAGTTCTTC. This codes for CASSLAQGAYNEQFF. The V gene is TRBV7-2, the J gene TRBJ2-1; 7 nucleotides agree with TRBD1. The CDR3 contains 15 residues. V lost 0 bases to trimming and J lost 2 bases; unmatched junction nucleotides: 1. CDR1 and CDR2 (germline): SGHTA, FQGNSA.

The gene calls are TRBV27 and TRBJ2-1; D possibly corresponds to TRBD1 (5 bases). The V end was cut by 1 base, the J end by 1 base, with 11 bases between. This CDR3 contains 16 residues. The germline V gene encodes CDR1 MNHEY and CDR2 SMNVEV (reference sequence). Written as DNA, the CDR3 is TGTGCCAGCAGTTTATTGGGGCCTGGGTCCTACAATGAGCAGTTCTTC. Translating gives CASSLLGPGSYNEQFF.

The gene calls are TRBV6-5 and TRBJ1-1; D call uncertain. The CDR3 runs 12 residues. The ends were cut back, 2 bases at V and 3 bases at J, with 4 bases in the middle. Germline V gene data show CDR1 as MNHEY and CDR2 as SVGAGI. Here the CDR3 reads CASSYKDTEAFF. The CDR3 DNA is TGTGCCAGCAGTTACAAGGACACTGAAGCTTTCTTT.

The V call is TRBV10-3, the J call TRBJ1-3; 9 bases line up with TRBD1. The CDR3 covers 13 residues. Per the germline V gene, CDR1 is ENHRY and CDR2 is SYGVKD. V was pared by 4 bases and J by 8 bases, with 3 bases of the junction left unmatched. The CDR3 protein is CAISVDRGDTIYF. The DNA of the CDR3 is TGTGCCATCAGTGTCGACAGGGGGGACACCATATATTTT.

The chain recombines TRBV7-2 with TRBJ2-5; 14 bases are a match to TRBD2. In germline, CDR1 is SGHTA, CDR2 FQGNSA. This CDR3 is 15 amino acids long. With 8 bases clipped from V and 4 bases from J, the junction kept 6 bases outside the gene matches. The CDR3: CASGGLAGGPETQYF. The CDR3 DNA reads TGTGCCAGCGGAGGACTAGCGGGGGGCCCAGAGACCCAGTACTTC.

The CDR3, as DNA: TGTGCCAGCAGCTTAGCGTGGGGCGACCCGACCCAGTACTTC. Its translation: CASSLAWGDPTQYF. The V gene is TRBV7-9, the J gene TRBJ2-5; D perhaps matches TRBD1 (5 bases). The CDR3 runs 14 residues. The germline V gene has CDR1 SEHNR and CDR2 FQNEAQ (reference sequence). V lost 0 bases, J lost 7 bases, and 12 bases lay in between.

The chain is built from TRBV10-3 and TRBJ1-3; D is ambiguous. The CDR3 has 15 amino acids. V was shortened by 3 bases and J by 2 bases, with 11 bases between the two germline ends. Germline V gene lookup returns CDR1 ENHRY and CDR2 SYGVKD. CDR3 coding DNA: TGTGCCATCAGTGACCCGGTTGTCCCTGGAAACACCATATATTTT. Protein: CAISDPVVPGNTIYF.

CDR3 in amino acids: CASSIDSSYEQYF. The CDR3 nucleotides read TGTGCCAGTAGTATTGACAGCTCCTACGAGCAGTACTTC. This chain links TRBV19 with TRBJ2-7; maybe TRBD1 (5 bases). This CDR3 spans 13 amino acids. Trimming left V 3 bases short and J 0 bases short, with 6 bases between. The germline CDR1 and CDR2 sequences are LNHDA and SQIVND (reference sequence).

This clone was counted a few times. V usage is TRBV6-5 and J usage is TRBJ1-2; perhaps TRBD1 as D (5 bases). CDR1 is MNHEY, CDR2 SVGAGI, per germline. CDR3 length: 14 amino acids. V was trimmed by 4 bases and J by 4 bases, leaving 13 bases between them. CDR3 nucleotides: TGTGCCAGCAGTTCGGGGGAGGCCGCCTATGGCTACACCTTC. Encoded protein: CASSSGEAAYGYTF.

J is TRBJ1-6 and V is TRBV7-2; no definite D call. The CDR3 spans 12 residues. Germline V gene lookup returns CDR1 SGHTA and CDR2 FQGNSA. The germline V and J ends were trimmed by 8 bases and 11 bases, with 13 bases remaining between them. The CDR3 loop reads CASASGMTPLHF. The CDR3 region has the DNA TGTGCCAGCGCGAGCGGAATGACACCCCTCCACTTT.

The chain couples TRBV9 to TRBJ2-7; TRBD1 aligns across 7 bases. CDR1 is SGDLS, CDR2 YYNGEE, per germline. V lost 4 bases, J lost 6 bases, and 7 bases stayed unmatched. The CDR3 is 13 amino acids. CDR3 sequence: CASSPDRDGEQYF. The CDR3 DNA sequence: TGTGCCAGCAGCCCTGACAGGGACGGCGAGCAGTACTTC.

The rearrangement joins TRBV5-5 to TRBJ2-7; D is uncertain. Germline V gives CDR1 SGHKS, CDR2 YYEKEE (reference sequence). The CDR3 sequence is 14 residues long. Trimming removed 2 bases at V and 3 bases at J, with 12 bases between. The CDR3 nucleotides are TGTGCCAGCAGCTTTGGCAGGATAGACTACGAGCAGTACTTC. It is translated as CASSFGRIDYEQYF. Based on the CDR3 plus reference TRBV5-5 and TRBJ2-7, the full variable domain is DAGVTQSPTHLIKTRGQQVTLRCSPISGHKSVSWYQQVLGQGPQFIFQYYEKEERGRGNFPDRFSARQFPNYSSELNVNALLLGDSALYLCASSFGRIDYEQYFGPGTRLTVT.

The rearrangement joins TRBV12-3 or TRBV12-4 to TRBJ2-2; a possible D gene is TRBD2 (6 bases). Trimming stripped 8 bases from V and 5 bases from J, with 9 bases between. This CDR3 comprises 12 residues. The CDR3 sequence: CASRRGTGELFF. The CDR3 coding sequence is TGTGCCAGCCGCCGGGGGACCGGGGAGCTGTTTTTT.

This chain uses TRBV28 with TRBJ2-2; tentative D call: TRBD1 (5 bases). V lost 5 bases and J 4 bases, leaving 20 bases between the germline ends. The CDR3 totals 17 residues. The germline gives CDR1 MDHEN, CDR2 SYDVKM. DNA for the CDR3: TGTGCCAGCAGTCCAAGGGGCTTGAGGACGGTCACCGGGGAGCTGTTTTTT. Translation gives CASSPRGLRTVTGELFF.

The CDR3 spells CASGLQELQPQHF. The CDR3 DNA sequence: TGTGCTAGTGGTTTGCAGGAACTTCAGCCCCAGCATTTT. This chain connects TRBV12-5 to TRBJ1-5, with unresolved D. Trimming took 2 bases from V and 6 from J, leaving 8 bases between them. The CDR3 is 13 amino acids. Per the germline V gene, CDR1 is LGHNT and CDR2 is FRNRAP. Full variable domain (rest looked up from reference TRBV12-5 and TRBJ1-5): DARVTQTPRHKVTEMGQEVTMRCQPILGHNTVFWYRQTMMQGLELLAYFRNRAPLDDSGMPKDRFSAEMPDATLATLKIQPSEPRDSAVYFCASGLQELQPQHFGDGTRLSIL.

The chain uses TRBV9 and TRBJ2-1; D call uncertain. The CDR3 has 15 residues. Germline values: CDR1 SGDLS, CDR2 YYNGEE. The V gene lost 4 bases and the J gene lost 0 bases, with 11 bases spanning the gap. The CDR3 DNA is TGTGCCAGCAGCCCCACTTGGAGCTCCTACAATGAGCAGTTCTTC. The encoded protein is CASSPTWSSYNEQFF.

This clone was seen just once. The chain recombines TRBV7-9 with TRBJ2-1; 8 bases align to TRBD2. V gave up 4 bases and J gave up 7 bases; unmatched junction bases: 6. The CDR3 spans 14 residues. The V gene's germline CDR1 is SEHNR and CDR2 FQNEAQ (reference sequence). The CDR3 DNA reads as TGTGCCAGCAGCTCTCGGGAGGGGCTGAATGAGCAGTTCTTC. Its translation: CASSSREGLNEQFF.

The rearrangement joins TRBV27 to TRBJ1-5; D is uncertain. The CDR3 has 11 amino acids. Per germline, CDR1 MNHEY and CDR2 SMNVEV (reference sequence). The V and J ends lost 8 bases and 10 bases respectively, with 12 bases between them. Written as DNA, the CDR3 is TGTGCCAGCGGAAGAAATATTCCCCAGCATTTT. Protein: CASGRNIPQHF.

The rearrangement joins TRBV10-1 to TRBJ2-1; weak D call: TRBD2 (6 bases). Germline assignment: CDR1 WNHNN and CDR2 SYGVQD (reference sequence). V was pared by 4 bases and J by 16 bases, with 14 bases between. This CDR3 spans 11 amino acids. The CDR3: CASSGGGPAFF. For the CDR3, the DNA is TGCGCCAGCAGTGGCGGAGGGCCAGCTTTCTTC.